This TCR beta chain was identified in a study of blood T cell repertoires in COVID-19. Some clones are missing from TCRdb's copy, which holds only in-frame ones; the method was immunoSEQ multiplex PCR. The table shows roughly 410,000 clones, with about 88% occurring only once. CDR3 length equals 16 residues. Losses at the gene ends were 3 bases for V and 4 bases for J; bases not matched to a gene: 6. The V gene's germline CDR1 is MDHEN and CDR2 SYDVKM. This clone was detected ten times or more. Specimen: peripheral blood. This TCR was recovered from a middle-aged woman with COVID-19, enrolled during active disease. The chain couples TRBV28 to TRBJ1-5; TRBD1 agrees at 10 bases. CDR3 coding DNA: TGTGCCAGCAGTTTTCTTGGGACAGGGGTTAATCAGCCCCAGCATTTT. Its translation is CASSFLGTGVNQPQHF.